This T cell receptor beta chain was observed in a study of CD8 T cells in ankylosing spondylitis. Study-wide results and caveats: It appeared that ankylosing spondylitis blood was characterized by a TCR beta motif of eight highly homologous variants. Relatively rare in peripheral blood, disease-linked clones were also CD8+.

After removal of 7 bases from V and 7 bases from J, the junction contained 3 bases not matched to a gene. CDR1 is MNHNS, CDR2 SASEGT, per germline. CDR3 length equals 13 residues. This clonotype was counted at least ten times. As yet, its antigen is unknown. Quantitative 5'-RACE with molecular barcodes generated TCR beta libraries. Using its own MiXCR run on the 5' RACE reads, TCRdb lists one record per CDR3 protein. This sample has around 430,000 distinct CDR3 sequences, with roughly 15% found just once. The V and J genes are TRBV6-1 and TRBJ1-6, with 8 bases aligning to TRBD1. The sample consisted of blood, either unsorted or a sorted T cell fraction (not recorded which). The source is a male donor with ankylosing spondylitis. CDR3 sequence reads: CASTAGGNSPLHF. The CDR3 DNA is TGTGCCAGCACCGCAGGGGGCAATTCACCCCTCCACTTT.